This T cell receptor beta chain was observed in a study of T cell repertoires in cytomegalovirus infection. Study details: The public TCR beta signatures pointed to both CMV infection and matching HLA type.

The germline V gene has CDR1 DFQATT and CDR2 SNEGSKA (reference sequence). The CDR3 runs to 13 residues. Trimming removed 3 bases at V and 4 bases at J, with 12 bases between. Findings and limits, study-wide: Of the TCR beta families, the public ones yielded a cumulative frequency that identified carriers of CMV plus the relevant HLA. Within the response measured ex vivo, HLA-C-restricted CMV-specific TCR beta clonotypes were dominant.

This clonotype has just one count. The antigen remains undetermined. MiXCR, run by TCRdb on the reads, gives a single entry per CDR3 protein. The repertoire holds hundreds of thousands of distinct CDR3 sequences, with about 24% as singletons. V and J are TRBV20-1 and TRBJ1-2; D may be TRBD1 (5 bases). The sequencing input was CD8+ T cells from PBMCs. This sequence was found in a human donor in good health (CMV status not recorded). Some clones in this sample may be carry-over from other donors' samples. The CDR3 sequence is CSASRREAYGYTF. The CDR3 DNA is TGCAGTGCTAGTCGCAGGGAGGCCTATGGCTACACCTTC.